This TCR beta chain was captured in a study of tumor-infiltrating lymphocytes in primary liver carcinoma. A constant-region primer primed TCR beta cDNA synthesis from roughly 520 ng of total RNA. For TCR beta, libraries were produced by three nested multiplex PCR rounds using slightly modified ARM-PCR. TRBV1-TRBV30 forward primers and a C-beta reverse primer were used in the first two PCR rounds, which each ran for about 9 cycles. TCRdb used MiXCR to reprocess the multiplex PCR reads, holding one entry per CDR3 protein. The repertoire consists of more than 100,000 distinct CDR3 sequences, with around 70% occurring once and the leading ten covering 8.1%. From germline, CDR1 is MGHRA and CDR2 YSYEKL. CDR3 length: 15 residues. Joint extraction of RNA and DNA used about 17-31 mg of bulk tissue that was unsorted.

The material sequenced was tumor-adjacent normal liver tissue. The source of this sequence is a woman aged 60 to 75 with primary liver carcinoma and hepatitis B virus infection. This sequence joins TRBV4-1 and TRBJ2-7; a possible D gene is TRBD1 (6 bases). Written as DNA, the CDR3 is TGCACCAACAGCCAAGAGGGGGACCTTCTCTACGAGCAGTACTTC. Its protein product is CTNSQEGDLLYEQYF.